This TCR beta chain was identified in a study of a mutant IDH1 vaccine in newly diagnosed glioma. In the case of this clone: Its specificity is not known.

The V gene lost 1 base and the J gene lost 5 bases, with 12 bases spanning the gap. CDR1 SGHAT and CDR2 FQNNGV come from the germline V gene. The CDR3 extends over 15 amino acids. Time point given: week 47, end of study. All doses held 300 ug of mutant IDH1 20-mer peptide, with topical imiquimod. Each tumor in the donors was a new WHO grade 3 or 4 astrocytoma, IDH1-mutant and ATRX-lost. Using immunoSEQ multiplex PCR, the repertoire was profiled, and TCRdb retains in-frame clones only, with some absent. The sample has about 94,000 clones, roughly 90% seen once. Specimen: PBMCs, collected from a glioma patient whose treatment included an IDH1 peptide vaccine. The TCR sequence derives from a woman aged 45-59 years with glioma. V and J are TRBV11-2 and TRBJ2-1; a weak D match, TRBD2 (6 bases). The CDR3 region has the DNA TGTGCCAGCAGCTTAGCGGCTTGGGGGGACAATGAGCAGTTCTTC. As protein: CASSLAAWGDNEQFF.